Below are 29 T cell receptor beta chains sequenced from a single sample in a study of T-cell memory formation after mild COVID-19. TCRdb recomputed calls from the 5' RACE reads with MiXCR, one row per CDR3 protein. The profile shows hundreds of thousands of distinct CDR3 sequences, 15% to 20% of them singletons. What was sequenced was PBMCs or a T cell subset sorted from them (not recorded which). The receptor source for this set is an adult woman who had mild COVID-19 (a few samples of this study predate the infection). Cell type and time point are not known.

Many counts were recorded for this clonotype. The chain couples TRBV5-1 to TRBJ1-2; 8 bases agree with TRBD1. The trim removed 5 bases at V and 3 bases at J, leaving 9 bases unmatched. The CDR3 consists of 15 residues. CDR1 is SGHRS and CDR2 is YFSETQ in the germline V gene. This CDR3 is CASRQESGGYYGYTF. In DNA form, the CDR3 reads TGCGCCAGCAGACAGGAATCAGGGGGCTACTATGGCTACACCTTC.

This clonotype has more than one count but fewer than ten. This chain links TRBV29-1 with TRBJ2-7; possible D gene TRBD1, 5 bases. Germline V gene data show CDR1 as SQVTM and CDR2 as ANQGSEA. The CDR3 is 12 amino acids. V lost 4 bases to trimming and J lost 4 bases, with 11 bases between them. CDR3 residues: CSVGGSVYEQYF. The CDR3 nucleotides read TGCAGCGTTGGGGGCAGTGTTTACGAGCAGTACTTC.

This clonotype was seen a handful of times. V is TRBV12-3 or TRBV12-4 and J is TRBJ2-2; no clear D. CDR3 length: 12 amino acids. V was clipped by 3 bases and J by 6 bases, with 5 bases between them. This chain's CDR3 is CASSLWAGELFF. CDR3 DNA sequence: TGTGCCAGCAGTTTGTGGGCCGGGGAGCTGTTTTTT.

This clonotype was seen a handful of times. The chain links TRBV18 to TRBJ2-1; 8 bases align to TRBD2. CDR3 length: 17 residues. Germline values: CDR1 KGHSH, CDR2 LQKENI. J gave up 7 bases and V 5 bases, and 16 bases lay outside the gene matches. CDR3 coding DNA: TGTGCCAGCTCATCGAGACCTTTGAGCGGGAGTCCGAATGAGCAGTTCTTC. Translating it yields CASSSRPLSGSPNEQFF.

The chain combines TRBV6-6 with TRBJ1-5, with no clear D. This CDR3 has 10 amino acids. Germline CDR1 MNHNY, CDR2 SVGAGI (reference sequence). V was trimmed by 8 bases and J by 5 bases, leaving 4 bases between them. CDR3 amino acids: CASGDQPQHF. The CDR3 nucleotides read TGTGCCAGCGGGGATCAGCCCCAGCATTTT.

The chain couples TRBV15 to TRBJ2-1; D unresolved. The V and J ends lost 0 bases and 9 bases respectively, with 9 bases between them. The germline V gene has CDR1 LNHNV and CDR2 YYDKDF (reference sequence). The CDR3 extends over 13 amino acids. In DNA, the CDR3 is TGTGCCACCAGCAGAGACAGGCAGAGTGAGCAGTTCTTC. This codes for CATSRDRQSEQFF.

This clonotype was observed a few times. The chain combines TRBV7-9 with TRBJ2-3; 7 nucleotides line up with TRBD2. The CDR3 extends over 14 amino acids. The junction had 3 bases not matched to a gene; V was cut back by 5 bases and J by 1 base. Germline V gene lookup returns CDR1 SEHNR and CDR2 FQNEAQ (reference sequence). CDR3 nucleotides: TGTGCCAGCAGCCGGGACTACCGCACAGATACGCAGTATTTT. This translates into CASSRDYRTDTQYF. Full variable domain (missing parts from reference TRBV7-9 and TRBJ2-3): DTGVSQNPRHKITKRGQNVTFRCDPISEHNRLYWYRQTLGQGPEFLTYFQNEAQLEKSRLLSDRFSAERPKGSFSTLEIQRTEQGDSAMYLCASSRDYRTDTQYFGPGTRLTVL.

This clonotype was seen a few times. The chain employs TRBV11-2 and TRBJ2-3; no clear D. CDR3 length equals 10 residues. The germline CDR1 and CDR2 sequences are SGHAT and FQNNGV. Deletions cut 3 bases from V and 7 bases from J, with 2 bases between. CDR3 in amino acids: CASSLYTQYF. DNA for the CDR3: TGTGCCAGCAGCTTGTATACGCAGTATTTT.

The gene calls are TRBV12-3 or TRBV12-4 and TRBJ2-1, with a possible D match to TRBD2 (5 bases). The V gene lost 8 bases and the J gene lost 4 bases, with 15 bases spanning the gap. The CDR3 is made up of 14 amino acids. In DNA, the CDR3 is TGTGCCAGCTCCCAGGACTTTCCATACAATGAGCAGTTCTTC. Encoded protein: CASSQDFPYNEQFF.

This clonotype was counted at least ten times. This chain connects TRBV7-2 to TRBJ2-2; D is unclear. This CDR3 is 15 amino acids long. The V end lost 6 bases, the J end lost 7 bases, and 18 bases lay between the germline ends. CDR1 is SGHTA, CDR2 FQGNSA, per germline. In DNA, the CDR3 is TGTGCCAGCAGTTACAAGCTGCAGAGTGGCGGGGAGCTGTTTTTT. This translates into CASSYKLQSGGELFF.

This chain links TRBV11-3 with TRBJ2-7, with 9 bases aligning to TRBD2. With 4 bases clipped from V and 3 bases from J, the junction kept 7 bases outside the gene matches. Germline V lookup: CDR1 SGHNT, CDR2 YENEEA. This CDR3 is 15 amino acids long. CDR3 protein: CASSYLAGLFYEQYF. In DNA, the CDR3 is TGTGCCAGCAGCTATCTAGCGGGATTGTTCTACGAGCAGTACTTC.

The genes are TRBV6-5 and TRBJ2-3; a possible D gene is TRBD1 (5 bases). From germline, CDR1 is MNHEY and CDR2 SVGAGI. This CDR3 is built from 16 residues. Trimming stripped 0 bases from V and 3 bases from J, with 13 bases between. The DNA of the CDR3 is TGTGCCAGCAGTTACTCGATAGCAGGGTTTACAGATACGCAGTATTTT. It is translated as CASSYSIAGFTDTQYF.

This clonotype occurred a few times. V gene TRBV19 combines with J gene TRBJ2-2, with TRBD1 matching 7 bases. In germline, CDR1 is LNHDA, CDR2 SQIVND (reference sequence). After removal of 6 bases from V and 2 bases from J, the junction contained 18 bases not matched to a gene. The CDR3 has 19 residues. For the CDR3, the DNA is TGTGCCAGTAGCCCTGGATCACCGGGACAGACAGTCAACACCGGGGAGCTGTTTTTT. It specifies CASSPGSPGQTVNTGELFF.

At least ten counts were recorded for this clonotype. This chain uses TRBV7-2 with TRBJ2-2, with 12 positions matching TRBD2. Germline trimming cut 5 bases from V and 1 base from J; bases unmatched to any gene: 2. Germline CDR1 reads SGHTA; CDR2 reads FQGNSA. The CDR3 is 16 residues long. The CDR3 reads CASSPTSGRNTGELFF. CDR3 sequence (DNA): TGTGCCAGCAGCCCGACTAGCGGGAGGAACACCGGGGAGCTGTTTTTT.

V is TRBV29-1 and J is TRBJ2-7; 10 nucleotides match TRBD2. V shed 4 bases and J 2 bases; nucleotides not matched to a gene: 2. The germline V gene has CDR1 SQVTM and CDR2 ANQGSEA. The CDR3 is made up of 13 amino acids. The CDR3 loop is CSVGSGGAYEQYF. CDR3 DNA: TGCAGCGTTGGAAGCGGGGGGGCCTACGAGCAGTACTTC.

The chain couples TRBV7-9 to TRBJ2-7; no definite D call. This CDR3 has 16 residues. V lost 5 bases and J 0 bases, leaving 17 bases between the germline ends. Germline CDR1 reads SEHNR; CDR2 reads FQNEAQ (reference sequence). The CDR3 sequence is CASSRYLEANSYEQYF. CDR3 in DNA: TGTGCCAGCAGCCGGTATTTAGAAGCCAACTCCTACGAGCAGTACTTC. The complete variable domain, with remaining parts taken from reference TRBV7-9 and TRBJ2-7, reads DTGVSQNPRHKITKRGQNVTFRCDPISEHNRLYWYRQTLGQGPEFLTYFQNEAQLEKSRLLSDRFSAERPKGSFSTLEIQRTEQGDSAMYLCASSRYLEANSYEQYFGPGTRLTVT.

This clonotype has just a few counts. V gene TRBV7-9 combines with J gene TRBJ2-6, with D possibly matching TRBD2 (6 bases). Per germline, CDR1 SEHNR and CDR2 FQNEAQ (reference sequence). The CDR3 has 14 amino acids. Deletions cut 8 bases from V and 3 bases from J, with 11 bases between. As DNA, the CDR3 is TGTGCCAGCCCCCTGGGGGGTGGGGCCAACGTCCTGACTTTC. Translation: CASPLGGGANVLTF.

This clonotype was observed a handful of times. This chain's CDR3 is CAWKPSGRRGQFF. The CDR3 DNA reads as TGTGCCTGGAAACCTAGCGGGAGGCGCGGGCAGTTCTTC. The rearrangement joins TRBV30 to TRBJ2-1; TRBD2 aligns across 11 bases. The germline V gene encodes CDR1 GTSNPN and CDR2 SVGIG (reference sequence). The V and J ends lost 4 bases and 12 bases, in that order; junction bases with no gene match: 8. The CDR3 sequence is 13 residues long.

This clonotype was observed at least ten times. The V call is TRBV4-1, the J call TRBJ2-1, with D maybe TRBD2 (5 bases). In germline, CDR1 is MGHRA, CDR2 YSYEKL. V was clipped by 0 bases and J by 10 bases, with 10 bases between them. The CDR3 extends over 13 amino acids. This CDR3 is CASSQEEAGEQFF. CDR3 DNA: TGCGCCAGCAGCCAAGAGGAGGCTGGAGAGCAGTTCTTC.

Ten or more counts support this clonotype. The chain links TRBV5-5 to TRBJ2-1; D possibly corresponds to TRBD2 (5 bases). Germline lookup yields CDR1 SGHKS and CDR2 YYEKEE (reference sequence). The CDR3 is 12 amino acids. V was trimmed by 4 bases and J by 14 bases, leaving 16 bases between them. CDR3 nucleotides: TGTGCCAGCAGCCTACGGACTGCTTCGGAGTTCTTC. Translating it yields CASSLRTASEFF.

This clonotype was seen many times. The chain uses TRBV29-1 and TRBJ2-3, with 8 bases aligning to TRBD2. Germline V gene sequence: CDR1 SQVTM, CDR2 ANQGSEA. This CDR3 is built from 13 residues. V gave up 3 bases and J gave up 2 bases; unmatched junction bases: 1. Here the CDR3 DNA reads TGCAGCGTTGAGCGGGAGGCCACAGATACGCAGTATTTT. It translates to CSVEREATDTQYF.

About this clonotype: An end of the junction differs from the germline gene, which may be a read error. This chain uses TRBV7-6 with TRBJ2-1, with 15 bases fitting TRBD2. The germline V gene has CDR1 SGHVS and CDR2 FNYEAQ. CDR3 size: 17 residues. The CDR3 region has the DNA TGTGCCAGCAGCTCCACGGGACTAGCGGGAGGAATAGCCCCGGATATCTTC. Translation: CASSSTGLAGGIAPDIF.

This clonotype was seen a few times. This chain links TRBV20-1 with TRBJ2-7, with TRBD2 matching over 8 bases. The CDR3 runs to 15 residues. Losses at the gene ends were 0 bases for V and 4 bases for J; bases not matched to a gene: 8. CDR1 DFQATT and CDR2 SNEGSKA come from the germline V gene (reference sequence). The CDR3 sequence is CSARDPAGVPYEQYF. CDR3 DNA: TGCAGTGCTAGAGATCCAGCGGGAGTTCCTTACGAGCAGTACTTC.

As concerns this clonotype: One end of the junction is discordant with germline, which a read error may explain. The rearrangement joins TRBV7-9 to TRBJ2-7; possibly TRBD1 for D (5 bases). CDR3 length equals 11 residues. The germline V gene has CDR1 SEHNR and CDR2 FQNEAQ (reference sequence). CDR3 coding DNA: TGTGCCAGCAGCTTAGGGGGCCGAGTCAACTTC. It encodes CASSLGGRVNF. The full variable domain, with the rest looked up from reference TRBV7-9 and TRBJ2-7, is DTGVSQNPRHKITKRGQNVTFRCDPISEHNRLYWYRQTLGQGPEFLTYFQNEAQLEKSRLLSDRFSAERPKGSFSTLEIQRTEQGDSAMYLCASSLGGRVNFGPGTRLTVT.

This clonotype was seen only a few times. The chain joins TRBV15 to TRBJ2-5; 7 bases agree with TRBD2. Germline-derived CDR1 and CDR2 are LNHNV and YYDKDF (reference sequence). The V gene end was trimmed by 5 bases and the J gene end by 1 base; junction bases not matched to a gene: 7. The CDR3 runs 15 residues. The CDR3: CATSVSGTVQETQYF. As DNA, the CDR3 is TGTGCCACCAGCGTCAGCGGGACGGTCCAAGAGACCCAGTACTTC.

This clonotype was recorded a few times. The chain has TRBV7-2 and TRBJ2-7; TRBD2 agrees at 13 bases. The CDR3 length is 15 residues. Germline V gene data show CDR1 as SGHTA and CDR2 as FQGNSA. After removal of 0 bases from V and 6 bases from J, the junction contained 2 bases not matched to a gene. The CDR3 here is CASSLALAGGGEQYF. The CDR3 DNA reads as TGTGCCAGCAGCTTAGCACTAGCGGGAGGGGGCGAGCAGTACTTC. Using reference TRBV7-2 and TRBJ2-7 for the parts outside the CDR3, the full variable domain is GAGVSQSPSNKVTEKGKDVELRCDPISGHTALYWYRQSLGQGLEFLIYFQGNSAPDKSGLPSDRFSAERTGGSVSTLTIQRTQQEDSAVYLCASSLALAGGGEQYFGPGTRLTVT.

The V call is TRBV3-1, the J call TRBJ2-7; unclear D gene. Trimming removed 1 base from V and 1 base from J, with 11 bases in between. Germline lookup yields CDR1 LGHDT and CDR2 YNNKEL (reference sequence). This CDR3 is 15 amino acids long. The CDR3 spells CASSQASSPSYEQYF. CDR3 sequence (DNA): TGTGCCAGCAGCCAAGCGTCGAGTCCTTCCTACGAGCAGTACTTC.

CDR3 sequence (DNA): TGTGCCAGCAGCTTCGGGGACAGCTCCTACAATGAGCAGTTCTTC. Translation gives CASSFGDSSYNEQFF. The gene calls are TRBV11-3 and TRBJ2-1; 7 bases agree with TRBD1. Germline V gene lookup returns CDR1 SGHNT and CDR2 YENEEA. The junction had 2 bases not matched to a gene; V was cut back by 3 bases and J by 0 bases. This CDR3 has 15 residues.

This clonotype was seen more than once but under ten times. This CDR3 is CASSVMGFLSNQPQHF. CDR3 coding DNA: TGTGCCAGCAGCGTAATGGGCTTTCTTAGCAATCAGCCCCAGCATTTT. The chain employs TRBV13 and TRBJ1-5, with D unresolved. Germline-derived CDR1 and CDR2 are PRHDT and FYEKMQ (reference sequence). The ends were cut back, 5 bases at V and 0 bases at J, with 14 bases in the middle. This CDR3 has 16 amino acids.